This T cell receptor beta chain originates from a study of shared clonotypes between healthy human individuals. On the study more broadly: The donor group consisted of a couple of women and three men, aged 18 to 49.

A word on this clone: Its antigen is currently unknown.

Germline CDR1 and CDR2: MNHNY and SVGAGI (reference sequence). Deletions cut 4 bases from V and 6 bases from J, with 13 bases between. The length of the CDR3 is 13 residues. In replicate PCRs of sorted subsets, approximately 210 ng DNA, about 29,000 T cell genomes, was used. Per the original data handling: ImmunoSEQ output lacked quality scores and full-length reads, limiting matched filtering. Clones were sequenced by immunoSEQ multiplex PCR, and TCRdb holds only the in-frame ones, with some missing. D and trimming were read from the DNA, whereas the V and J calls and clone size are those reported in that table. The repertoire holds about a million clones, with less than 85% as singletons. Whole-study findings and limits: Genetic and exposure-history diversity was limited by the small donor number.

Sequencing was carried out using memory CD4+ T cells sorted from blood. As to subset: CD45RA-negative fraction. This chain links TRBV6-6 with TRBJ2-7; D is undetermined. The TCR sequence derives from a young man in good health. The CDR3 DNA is TGTGCCAGCAGTTCAACCCAATCCGCCGAGCAGTACTTC. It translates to CASSSTQSAEQYF.